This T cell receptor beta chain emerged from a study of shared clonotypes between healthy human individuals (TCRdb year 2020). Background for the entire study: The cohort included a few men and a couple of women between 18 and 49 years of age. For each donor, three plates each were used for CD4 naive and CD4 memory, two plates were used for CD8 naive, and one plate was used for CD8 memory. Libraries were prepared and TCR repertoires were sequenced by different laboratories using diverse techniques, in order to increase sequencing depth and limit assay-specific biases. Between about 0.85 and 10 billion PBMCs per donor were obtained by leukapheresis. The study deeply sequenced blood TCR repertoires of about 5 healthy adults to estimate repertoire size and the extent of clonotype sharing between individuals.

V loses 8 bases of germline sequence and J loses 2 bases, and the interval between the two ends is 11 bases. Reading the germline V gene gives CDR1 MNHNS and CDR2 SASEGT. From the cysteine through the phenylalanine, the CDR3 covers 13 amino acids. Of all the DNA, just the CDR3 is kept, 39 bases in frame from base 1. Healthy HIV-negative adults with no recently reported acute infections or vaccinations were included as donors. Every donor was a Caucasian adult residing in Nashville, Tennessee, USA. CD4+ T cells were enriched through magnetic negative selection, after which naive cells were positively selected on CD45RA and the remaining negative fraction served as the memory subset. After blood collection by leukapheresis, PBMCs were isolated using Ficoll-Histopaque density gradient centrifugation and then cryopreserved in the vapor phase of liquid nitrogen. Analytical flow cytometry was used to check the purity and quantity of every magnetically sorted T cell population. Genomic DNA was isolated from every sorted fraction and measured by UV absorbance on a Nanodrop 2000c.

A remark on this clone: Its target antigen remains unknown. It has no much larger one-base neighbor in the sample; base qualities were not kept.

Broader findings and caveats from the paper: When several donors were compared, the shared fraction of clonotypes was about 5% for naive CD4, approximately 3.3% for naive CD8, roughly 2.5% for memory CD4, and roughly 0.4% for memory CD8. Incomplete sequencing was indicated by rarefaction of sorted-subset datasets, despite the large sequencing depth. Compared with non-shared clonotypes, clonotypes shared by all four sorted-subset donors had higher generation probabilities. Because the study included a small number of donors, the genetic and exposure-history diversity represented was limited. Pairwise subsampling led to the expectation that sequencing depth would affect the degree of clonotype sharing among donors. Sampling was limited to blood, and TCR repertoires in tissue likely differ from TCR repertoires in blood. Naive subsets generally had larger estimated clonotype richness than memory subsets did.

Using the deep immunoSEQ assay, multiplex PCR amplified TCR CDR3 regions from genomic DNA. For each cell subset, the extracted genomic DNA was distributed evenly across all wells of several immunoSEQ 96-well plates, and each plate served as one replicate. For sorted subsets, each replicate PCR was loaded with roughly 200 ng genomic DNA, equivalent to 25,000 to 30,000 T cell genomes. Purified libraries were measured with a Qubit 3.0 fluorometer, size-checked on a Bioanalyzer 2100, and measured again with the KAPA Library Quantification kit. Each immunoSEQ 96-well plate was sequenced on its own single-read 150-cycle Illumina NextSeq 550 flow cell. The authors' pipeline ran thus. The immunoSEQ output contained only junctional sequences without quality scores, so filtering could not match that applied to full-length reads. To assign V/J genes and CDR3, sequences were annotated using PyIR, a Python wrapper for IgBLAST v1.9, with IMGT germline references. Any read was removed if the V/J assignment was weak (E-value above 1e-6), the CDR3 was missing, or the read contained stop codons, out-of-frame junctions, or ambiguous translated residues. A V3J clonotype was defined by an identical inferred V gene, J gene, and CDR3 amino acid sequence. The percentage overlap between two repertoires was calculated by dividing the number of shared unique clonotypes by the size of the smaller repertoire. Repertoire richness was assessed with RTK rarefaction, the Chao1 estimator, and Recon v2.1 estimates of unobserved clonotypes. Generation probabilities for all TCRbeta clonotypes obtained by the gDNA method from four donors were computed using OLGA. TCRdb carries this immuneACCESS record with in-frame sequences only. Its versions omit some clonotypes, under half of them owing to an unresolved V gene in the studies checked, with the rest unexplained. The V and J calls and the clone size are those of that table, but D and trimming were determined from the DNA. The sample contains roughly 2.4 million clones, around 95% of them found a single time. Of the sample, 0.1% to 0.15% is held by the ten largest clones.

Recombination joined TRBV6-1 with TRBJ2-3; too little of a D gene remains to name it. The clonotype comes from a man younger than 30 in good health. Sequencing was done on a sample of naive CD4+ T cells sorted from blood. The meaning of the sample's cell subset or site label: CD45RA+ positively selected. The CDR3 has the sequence CASVLQSTDTQYF. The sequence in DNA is TGTGCCAGCGTTCTACAGTCCACAGATACGCAGTATTTT.